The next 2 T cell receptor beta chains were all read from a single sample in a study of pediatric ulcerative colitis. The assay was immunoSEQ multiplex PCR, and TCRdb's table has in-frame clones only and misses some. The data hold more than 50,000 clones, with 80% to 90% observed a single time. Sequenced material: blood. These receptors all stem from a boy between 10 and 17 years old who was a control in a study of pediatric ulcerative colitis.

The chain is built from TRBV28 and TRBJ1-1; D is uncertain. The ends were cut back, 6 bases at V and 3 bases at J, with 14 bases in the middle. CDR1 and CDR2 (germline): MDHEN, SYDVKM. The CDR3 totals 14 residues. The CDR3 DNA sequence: TGTGCCAGCAGAACCAGGTGGCGAGACACTGAAGCTTTCTTT. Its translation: CASRTRWRDTEAFF. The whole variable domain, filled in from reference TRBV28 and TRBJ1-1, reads DVKVTQSSRYLVKRTGEKVFLECVQDMDHENMFWYRQDPGLGLRLIYFSYDVKMKEKGDIPEGYSVSREKKERFSLILESASTNQTSMYLCASRTRWRDTEAFFGQGTRLTVV.

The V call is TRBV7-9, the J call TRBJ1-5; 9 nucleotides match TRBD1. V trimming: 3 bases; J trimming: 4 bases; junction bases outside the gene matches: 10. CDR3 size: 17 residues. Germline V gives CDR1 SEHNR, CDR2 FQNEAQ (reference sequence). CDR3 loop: CASSLGTGQGSNQPQHF. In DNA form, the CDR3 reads TGTGCCAGCAGCTTGGGGACCGGACAGGGGTCAAATCAGCCCCAGCATTTT. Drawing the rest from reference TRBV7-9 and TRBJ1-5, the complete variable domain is DTGVSQNPRHKITKRGQNVTFRCDPISEHNRLYWYRQTLGQGPEFLTYFQNEAQLEKSRLLSDRFSAERPKGSFSTLEIQRTEQGDSAMYLCASSLGTGQGSNQPQHFGDGTRLSIL.